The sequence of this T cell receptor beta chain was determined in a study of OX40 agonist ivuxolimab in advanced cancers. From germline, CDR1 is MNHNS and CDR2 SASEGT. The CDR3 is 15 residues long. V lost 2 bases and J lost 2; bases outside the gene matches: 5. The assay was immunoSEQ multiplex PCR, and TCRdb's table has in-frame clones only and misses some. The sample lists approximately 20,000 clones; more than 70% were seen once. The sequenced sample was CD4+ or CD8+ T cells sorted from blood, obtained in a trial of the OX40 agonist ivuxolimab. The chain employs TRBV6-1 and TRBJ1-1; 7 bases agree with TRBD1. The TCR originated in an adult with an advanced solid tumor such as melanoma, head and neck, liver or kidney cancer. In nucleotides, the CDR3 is TGTGCCAGCAGTGAAAGAGGGACAGCCAACACTGAAGCTTTCTTT. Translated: CASSERGTANTEAFF.